The 25 T cell receptor beta chains in this list originate from one sample, sequenced in a study of PD-L1 blockade in urothelial cancer. Sequencing used immunoSEQ multiplex PCR; TCRdb keeps in-frame clones, though not all of them. The table includes more than 65,000 clones, about nine tenths detected once. Source: PBMCs, taken around atezolizumab (anti-PD-L1) treatment. The receptors shown here come from an older woman with urothelial cancer.

The chain employs TRBV4-1 and TRBJ2-3; TRBD2 aligns across 16 bases. The germline gives CDR1 MGHRA, CDR2 YSYEKL. V was clipped by 3 bases and J by 7 bases; unmatched bases: 7. This CDR3 comprises 17 residues. CDR3: CASSQGLAGGPLHTQYF. CDR3 in DNA: TGCGCCAGCAGCCAGGGACTAGCGGGGGGGCCACTTCATACGCAGTATTTT.

This clone was picked up a small number of times. The J gene is TRBJ1-4, the V gene TRBV30; unclear D gene. V shed 4 bases and J shed 4 bases, with 10 bases lying between them. Germline CDR1 and CDR2: GTSNPN and SVGIG (reference sequence). This CDR3 contains 13 residues. The CDR3 DNA reads as TGTGCCTGGACCCGGGTCAGTAATGAAAAACTGTTTTTT. Protein sequence: CAWTRVSNEKLFF.

Here the CDR3 reads CASRRNVNSNQPQHF. The CDR3, as DNA: TGTGCCAGCAGGCGGAACGTTAATAGCAATCAGCCCCAGCATTTT. The chain uses TRBV6-5 and TRBJ1-5; D not resolved. This CDR3 region has 15 residues. Germline V gene sequence: CDR1 MNHEY, CDR2 SVGAGI. Trimming removed 6 bases at V and 0 bases at J, with 12 bases between.

This clone was detected only a few times. The chain links TRBV7-2 to TRBJ2-3, with D hard to call. The CDR3 spans 12 residues. Germline V gene data show CDR1 as SGHTA and CDR2 as FQGNSA. Trimming removed 8 bases from V and 3 bases from J, with 9 bases in between. CDR3 sequence: CASSPFTDTQYF. In nucleotides, the CDR3 is TGTGCCAGCTCCCCCTTTACAGATACGCAGTATTTT.

V usage is TRBV5-1 and J usage is TRBJ2-5; 9 bases are shared with TRBD1. Germline CDR1 is SGHRS and CDR2 is YFSETQ. The CDR3 extends over 14 amino acids. The trim removed 4 bases at V and 3 bases at J, leaving 4 bases unmatched. DNA of the CDR3: TGCGCCAGCAGCCAGGGGACAGGGAAAGAGACCCAGTACTTC. This sequence encodes CASSQGTGKETQYF. Using reference TRBV5-1 and TRBJ2-5 for the parts outside the CDR3, the full variable domain is KAGVTQTPRYLIKTRGQQVTLSCSPISGHRSVSWYQQTPGQGLQFLFEYFSETQRNKGNFPGRFSGRQFSNSRSEMNVSTLELGDSALYLCASSQGTGKETQYFGPGTRLLVL.

The V call is TRBV5-5, the J call TRBJ1-1; D remains unclear. With 5 bases removed from V and 6 bases from J, the gap between germline ends came to 11 bases. The CDR3 consists of 12 residues. CDR1 is SGHKS and CDR2 is YYEKEE in the germline V gene (reference sequence). The CDR3 sequence: CASRSDGAEAFF. The CDR3 DNA reads as TGTGCCAGCAGGAGCGACGGGGCTGAAGCTTTCTTT.

The V and J genes are TRBV4-2 and TRBJ2-1; 11 nucleotides agree with TRBD2. The CDR3 extends over 17 amino acids. J was trimmed by 2 bases and V by 2 bases; bases with no gene match: 5. Per the germline V gene, CDR1 is LGHNA and CDR2 is YNFKEQ. As DNA, the CDR3 is TGTGCCAGCAGCCAATATAGCGGGGGGGGCGCCTACAATGAGCAGTTCTTC. This codes for CASSQYSGGGAYNEQFF.

The gene calls are TRBV27 and TRBJ1-1, with 9 bases aligning to TRBD1. V trimming: 7 bases; J trimming: 4 bases; junction bases outside the gene matches: 10. The CDR3 has 15 residues. In germline, CDR1 is MNHEY, CDR2 SMNVEV (reference sequence). The CDR3 coding sequence is TGTGCCAGCAAGATTACAGGGGGCTTATCCACTGAAGCTTTCTTT. Its translation is CASKITGGLSTEAFF.

This clone has a single count. V is TRBV10-3 and J is TRBJ2-7; a possible D gene is TRBD1 (5 bases). The V end lost 4 bases, the J end lost 3 bases, and 7 bases lay between the germline ends. The CDR3 runs 12 residues. Germline CDR1 reads ENHRY; CDR2 reads SYGVKD. CDR3: CAISGQYYEQYF. The CDR3, as DNA: TGTGCCATCAGTGGACAGTACTACGAGCAGTACTTC.

The chain is built from TRBV18 and TRBJ2-5; 9 bases are shared with TRBD2. The junction had 11 bases not matched to a gene; V was cut back by 8 bases and J by 4 bases. The CDR3 sequence is 15 residues long. The germline gives CDR1 KGHSH, CDR2 LQKENI. This CDR3 reads CASTASSGMGETQYF. CDR3 nucleotide sequence: TGTGCCAGCACCGCTTCTAGCGGGATGGGAGAGACCCAGTACTTC. The whole variable domain, filled in from reference TRBV18 and TRBJ2-5, reads NAGVMQNPRHLVRRRGQEARLRCSPMKGHSHVYWYRQLPEEGLKFMVYLQKENIIDESGMPKERFSAEFPKEGPSILRIQQVVRGDSAAYFCASTASSGMGETQYFGPGTRLLVL.

This clone is a singleton in its sample. The rearrangement links TRBV4-3 to TRBJ2-5; TRBD2 agrees at 8 bases. Unmatched junction bases numbered 9, after V lost 4 bases and J lost 5 bases. The CDR3 covers 15 residues. Germline V gives CDR1 LGHNA, CDR2 YSLEER. The CDR3 here is CASSPREGREETQYF. In DNA form, the CDR3 reads TGCGCCAGCAGCCCACGGGAGGGACGGGAGGAGACCCAGTACTTC.

This clone has only one observation. The J gene is TRBJ2-1, the V gene TRBV11-3; D possibly corresponds to TRBD1 (5 bases). Germline CDR1 reads SGHNT; CDR2 reads YENEEA. The CDR3 runs to 14 residues. V was shortened by 3 bases and J by 7 bases, with 13 bases between the two germline ends. The CDR3 DNA is TGTGCCAGCAGCTTCGGACAAGTGATAAATGAGCAGTTCTTC. It codes for CASSFGQVINEQFF.

This clone occurred a few times. V and J are TRBV29-1 and TRBJ2-5, with 9 bases identical to TRBD2. Trimming removed 7 bases from V and 0 bases from J; junction bases left unmatched: 3. Looked up from germline, CDR1 is SQVTM and CDR2 is ANQGSEA. There are 13 residues in the CDR3. This CDR3 is CSALAGYQETQYF. The CDR3 region has the DNA TGCAGCGCCCTAGCGGGGTACCAAGAGACCCAGTACTTC.

V gene TRBV7-6 combines with J gene TRBJ1-1, with a weak D call TRBD1 (6 bases). The CDR3 extends over 14 amino acids. Between the trimmed V and J ends, which lost 5 bases and 0 bases, there was a span of 10 bases. Germline-derived CDR1 and CDR2 are SGHVS and FNYEAQ. CDR3 amino acids: CASSPDRMNTEAFF. The CDR3 nucleotides are TGTGCCAGCAGCCCTGACAGGATGAACACTGAAGCTTTCTTT.

The chain combines TRBV4-2 with TRBJ2-2; D may be TRBD2 (6 bases). Per germline, CDR1 LGHNA and CDR2 YNFKEQ. Trimming took 4 bases from V and 2 from J, leaving 29 bases between them. This CDR3 has 21 residues. The CDR3 nucleotides are TGTGCCAGCAGCCGGGGCTGGGGGGTATTCCTAGGTCAGCCCAACACCGGGGAGCTGTTTTTT. Protein: CASSRGWGVFLGQPNTGELFF.

This rearrangement joins TRBV5-1 to TRBJ1-4; D may be TRBD1 (6 bases). V lost 3 bases, J lost 2 bases, and 17 bases lay in between. The CDR3 extends over 17 amino acids. Germline lookup yields CDR1 SGHRS and CDR2 YFSETQ. As DNA, the CDR3 is TGCGCCAGCAGCTACGGACCGGGGGGCGGTACTAATGAAAAACTGTTTTTT. It codes for CASSYGPGGGTNEKLFF.

The J gene is TRBJ2-6, the V gene TRBV19, with a possible D match to TRBD1 (5 bases). Germline CDR1 and CDR2: LNHDA and SQIVND (reference sequence). This CDR3 contains 14 residues. V shed 6 bases and J shed 2 bases, with 8 bases lying between them. This CDR3 reads CASSPGPGANVLTF. The DNA for the CDR3 is TGTGCCAGTAGCCCAGGGCCTGGGGCCAACGTCCTGACTTTC.

The chain couples TRBV6-1 to TRBJ2-2; 10 nucleotides align to TRBD2. This CDR3 comprises 15 residues. V lost 8 bases to trimming and J lost 0 bases; unmatched junction nucleotides: 3. Germline V CDR1 and CDR2: MNHNS, SASEGT. The CDR3 DNA reads as TGTGCCAGCGCTAGCGGGAGTGCGAACACCGGGGAGCTGTTTTTT. It is translated as CASASGSANTGELFF.

This sequence joins TRBV5-1 and TRBJ2-3; 11 nucleotides align to TRBD2. Germline-derived CDR1 and CDR2 are SGHRS and YFSETQ. Trimming cost V 4 bases and J 1 base; bases outside gene matches: 2. CDR3 length equals 15 residues. The CDR3 DNA is TGCGCCAGCAGCCTGACTAGCGGGGGCACAGATACGCAGTATTTT. Protein product: CASSLTSGGTDTQYF.

The J gene is TRBJ2-1, the V gene TRBV29-1, with 15 bases identical to TRBD2. This CDR3 has 14 amino acids. The V gene end was trimmed by 7 bases and the J gene end by 9 bases; junction bases not matched to a gene: 7. Germline CDR1 SQVTM, CDR2 ANQGSEA. In DNA, the CDR3 is TGCAGCGCCCGGACTAGCGGGAGGGCCAGTGAGCAGTTCTTC. This translates into CSARTSGRASEQFF.

The chain has TRBV20-1 and TRBJ2-1, with TRBD2 identical over 7 bases. Germline V gene lookup returns CDR1 DFQATT and CDR2 SNEGSKA (reference sequence). CDR3 length: 11 residues. Unmatched junction bases numbered 0, after V lost 1 base and J lost 9 bases. The CDR3 region is CSARGEGEQFF. In DNA form, the CDR3 reads TGCAGTGCTAGAGGGGAGGGTGAGCAGTTCTTC.

V usage is TRBV19 and J usage is TRBJ1-1; TRBD1 might be the D (6 bases). The germline V gene has CDR1 LNHDA and CDR2 SQIVND (reference sequence). V was cut by 3 bases and J by 6 bases, with 14 bases left in between. This CDR3 has 14 residues. This CDR3 is CASSIQGLGAEAFF. Here the CDR3 DNA reads TGTGCCAGTAGTATCCAGGGGTTGGGGGCTGAAGCTTTCTTT.

The J gene is TRBJ1-2, the V gene TRBV2, with D maybe TRBD1 (5 bases). The CDR3 runs to 16 residues. Trimming removed 3 bases at V and 4 bases at J, with 18 bases between. The germline gives CDR1 SNHLY, CDR2 FYNNEI. The CDR3 DNA is TGTGCCAGCAGTGACGGGAACGTGCGGGACGGCTATGGCTACACCTTC. Translating it yields CASSDGNVRDGYGYTF.

In this sample, this clone turned up once. CDR3 sequence reads: CASSPGTGPYEQYF. The CDR3 nucleotides read TGTGCCAGCAGTCCCGGGACAGGGCCCTACGAGCAGTACTTC. The chain recombines TRBV27 with TRBJ2-7, with 9 bases that match TRBD1. The J segment lost 2 bases and the V segment lost 5 bases, leaving 4 bases of the junction unmatched. CDR1 and CDR2 from the germline V gene are MNHEY and SMNVEV (reference sequence). CDR3 length equals 14 residues.

The chain employs TRBV4-2 and TRBJ2-1; 9 bases match TRBD2. This CDR3 is 17 amino acids long. With V trimmed by 0 bases and J by 9 bases, 12 bases remained unmatched. The germline V gene has CDR1 LGHNA and CDR2 YNFKEQ. The CDR3 coding sequence is TGTGCCAGCAGCCAAGATGAGCTAGCGGGGAGGGTGGGTGAGCAGTTCTTC. Residues: CASSQDELAGRVGEQFF.